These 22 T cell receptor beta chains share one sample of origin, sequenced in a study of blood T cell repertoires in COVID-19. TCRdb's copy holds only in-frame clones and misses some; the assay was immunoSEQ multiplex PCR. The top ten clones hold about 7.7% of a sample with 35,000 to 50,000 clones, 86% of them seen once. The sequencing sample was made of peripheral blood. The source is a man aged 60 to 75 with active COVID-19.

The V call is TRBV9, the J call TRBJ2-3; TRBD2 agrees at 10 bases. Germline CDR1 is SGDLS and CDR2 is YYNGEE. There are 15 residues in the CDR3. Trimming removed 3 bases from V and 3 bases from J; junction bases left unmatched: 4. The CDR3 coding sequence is TGTGCCAGCAGCGCTAGCGGGAGTCGAACAGATACGCAGTATTTT. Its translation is CASSASGSRTDTQYF. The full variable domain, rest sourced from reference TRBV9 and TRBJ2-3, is DSGVTQTPKHLITATGQRVTLRCSPRSGDLSVYWYQQSLDQGLQFLIQYYNGEERAKGNILERFSAQQFPDLHSELNLSSLELGDSALYFCASSASGSRTDTQYFGPGTRLTVL.

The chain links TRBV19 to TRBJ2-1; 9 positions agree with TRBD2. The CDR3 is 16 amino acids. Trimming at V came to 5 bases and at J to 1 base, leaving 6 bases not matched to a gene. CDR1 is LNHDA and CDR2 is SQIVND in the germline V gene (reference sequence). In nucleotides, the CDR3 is TGTGCCAGTAGTGGCTTAGCGGGAGATTCCTACAATGAGCAGTTCTTC. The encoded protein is CASSGLAGDSYNEQFF.

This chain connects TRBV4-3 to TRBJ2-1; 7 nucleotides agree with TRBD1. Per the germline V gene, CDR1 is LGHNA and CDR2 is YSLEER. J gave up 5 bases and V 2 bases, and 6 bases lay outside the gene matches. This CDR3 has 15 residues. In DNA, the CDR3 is TGCGCCAGCAGCCAATCCGGGACAGTTAACAATGAGCAGTTCTTC. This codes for CASSQSGTVNNEQFF.

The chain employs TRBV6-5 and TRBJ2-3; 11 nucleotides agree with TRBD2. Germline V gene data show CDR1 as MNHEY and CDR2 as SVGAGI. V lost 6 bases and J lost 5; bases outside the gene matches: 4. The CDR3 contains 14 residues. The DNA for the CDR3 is TGTGCCAGCAGGCTAGCGGGAGGAAGAGATACGCAGTATTTT. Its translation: CASRLAGGRDTQYF.

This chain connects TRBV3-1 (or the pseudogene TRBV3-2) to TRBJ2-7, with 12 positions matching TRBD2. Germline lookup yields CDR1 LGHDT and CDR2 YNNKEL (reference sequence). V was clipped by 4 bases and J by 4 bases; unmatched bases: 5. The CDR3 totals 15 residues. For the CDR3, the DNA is TGTGCCAGCAGCCCATCGACTAGCGGGAGATACGAGCAGTACTTC. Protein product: CASSPSTSGRYEQYF.

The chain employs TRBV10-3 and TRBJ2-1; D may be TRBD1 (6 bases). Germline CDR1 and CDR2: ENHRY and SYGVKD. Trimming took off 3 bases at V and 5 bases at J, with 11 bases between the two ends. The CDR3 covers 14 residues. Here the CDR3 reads CAISENRVDNEQFF. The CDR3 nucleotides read TGTGCCATCAGTGAAAACAGGGTGGACAATGAGCAGTTCTTC.

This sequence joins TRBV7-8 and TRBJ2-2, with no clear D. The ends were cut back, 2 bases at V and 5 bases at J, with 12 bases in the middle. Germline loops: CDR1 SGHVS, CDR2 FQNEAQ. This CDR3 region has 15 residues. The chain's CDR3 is CASSLHRSATGELFF. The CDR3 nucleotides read TGTGCCAGCAGCTTACATAGAAGCGCTACCGGGGAGCTGTTTTTT.

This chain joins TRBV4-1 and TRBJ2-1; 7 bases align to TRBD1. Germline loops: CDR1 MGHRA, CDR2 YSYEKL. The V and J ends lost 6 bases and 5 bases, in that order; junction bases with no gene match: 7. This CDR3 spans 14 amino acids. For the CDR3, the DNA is TGCGCCAGCAGAACAGGGACAGCCGACAATGAGCAGTTCTTC. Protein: CASRTGTADNEQFF.

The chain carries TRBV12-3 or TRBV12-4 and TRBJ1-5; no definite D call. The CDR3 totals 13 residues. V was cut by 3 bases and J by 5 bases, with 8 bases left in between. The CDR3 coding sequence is TGTGCCAGCAGTTTCTCCCGGGATCAGCCCCAGCATTTT. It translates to CASSFSRDQPQHF.

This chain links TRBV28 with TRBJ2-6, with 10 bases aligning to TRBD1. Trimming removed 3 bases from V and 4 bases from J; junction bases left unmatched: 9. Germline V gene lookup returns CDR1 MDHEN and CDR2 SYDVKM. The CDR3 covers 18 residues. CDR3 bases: TGTGCCAGCAGTTTTTCAGCGGGACAGGGGAGAGGGGCCAACGTCCTGACTTTC. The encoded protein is CASSFSAGQGRGANVLTF.

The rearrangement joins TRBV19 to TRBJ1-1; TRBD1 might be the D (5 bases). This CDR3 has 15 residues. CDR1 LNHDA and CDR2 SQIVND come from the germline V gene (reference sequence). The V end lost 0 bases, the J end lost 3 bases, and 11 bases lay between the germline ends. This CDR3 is CASSIDSGPDTEAFF. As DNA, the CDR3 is TGTGCCAGTAGTATAGACTCAGGGCCGGACACTGAAGCTTTCTTT.

Written as DNA, the CDR3 is TGTGCCACCAGCAGAGGCGGGACTCTCAATGAGCAGTTCTTC. As protein: CATSRGGTLNEQFF. V is TRBV15 and J is TRBJ2-1; D perhaps matches TRBD2 (6 bases). From germline, CDR1 is LNHNV and CDR2 YYDKDF (reference sequence). CDR3 length equals 14 residues. Deletions cut 1 base from V and 6 bases from J, with 10 bases between.

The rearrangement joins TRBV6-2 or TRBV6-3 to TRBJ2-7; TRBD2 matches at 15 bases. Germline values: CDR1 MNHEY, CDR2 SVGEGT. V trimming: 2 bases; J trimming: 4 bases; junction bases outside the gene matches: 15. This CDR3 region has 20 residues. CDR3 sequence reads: CASSYVLGLAGGPWLYEQYF. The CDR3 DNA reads TGTGCCAGCAGTTACGTCTTGGGACTAGCGGGGGGCCCTTGGTTATACGAGCAGTACTTC.

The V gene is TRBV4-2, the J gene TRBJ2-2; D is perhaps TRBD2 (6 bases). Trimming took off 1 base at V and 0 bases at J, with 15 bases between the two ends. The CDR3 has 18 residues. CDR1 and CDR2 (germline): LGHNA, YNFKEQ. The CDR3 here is CASSQVMSSGSNTGELFF. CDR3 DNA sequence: TGTGCCAGCAGCCAAGTAATGTCCAGCGGGTCGAACACCGGGGAGCTGTTTTTT.

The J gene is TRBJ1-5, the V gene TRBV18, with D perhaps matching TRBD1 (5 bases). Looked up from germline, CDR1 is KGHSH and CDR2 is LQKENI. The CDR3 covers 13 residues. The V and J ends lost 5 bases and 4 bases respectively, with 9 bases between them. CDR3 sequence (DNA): TGTGCCAGCTCAGGGGCCAATAATCAGCCCCAGCATTTT. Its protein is CASSGANNQPQHF.

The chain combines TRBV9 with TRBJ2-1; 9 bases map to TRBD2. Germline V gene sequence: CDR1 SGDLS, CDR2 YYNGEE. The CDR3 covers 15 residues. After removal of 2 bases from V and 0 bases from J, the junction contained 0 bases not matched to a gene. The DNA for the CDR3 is TGTGCCAGCAGCGTTAGCGGGAGCTCCTACAATGAGCAGTTCTTC. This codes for CASSVSGSSYNEQFF.

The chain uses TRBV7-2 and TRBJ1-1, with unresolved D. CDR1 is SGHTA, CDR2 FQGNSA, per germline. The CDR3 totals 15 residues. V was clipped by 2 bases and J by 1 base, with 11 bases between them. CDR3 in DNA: TGTGCCAGCAGCTTACTCAGTCTGTGGAACACTGAAGCTTTCTTT. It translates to CASSLLSLWNTEAFF.

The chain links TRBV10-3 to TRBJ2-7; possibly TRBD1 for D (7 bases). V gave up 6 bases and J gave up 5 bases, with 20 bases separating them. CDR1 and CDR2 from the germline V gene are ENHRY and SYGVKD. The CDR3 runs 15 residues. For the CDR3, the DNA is TGTGCCATCAGGGGGCCCCGAGACAGGGAGGACGAGCAGTACTTC. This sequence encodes CAIRGPRDREDEQYF.

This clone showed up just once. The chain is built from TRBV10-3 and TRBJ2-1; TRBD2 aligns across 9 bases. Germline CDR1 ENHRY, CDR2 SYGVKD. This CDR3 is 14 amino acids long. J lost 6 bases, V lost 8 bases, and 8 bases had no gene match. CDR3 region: CAIRGGAMGNEQFF. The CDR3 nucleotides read TGTGCCATCCGCGGGGGGGCAATGGGCAATGAGCAGTTCTTC.

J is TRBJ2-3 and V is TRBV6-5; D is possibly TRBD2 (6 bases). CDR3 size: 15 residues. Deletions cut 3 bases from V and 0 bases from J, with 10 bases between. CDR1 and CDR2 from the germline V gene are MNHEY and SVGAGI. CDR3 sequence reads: CASSYSGTSTDTQYF. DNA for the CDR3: TGTGCCAGCAGTTATTCCGGGACTAGCACAGATACGCAGTATTTT.

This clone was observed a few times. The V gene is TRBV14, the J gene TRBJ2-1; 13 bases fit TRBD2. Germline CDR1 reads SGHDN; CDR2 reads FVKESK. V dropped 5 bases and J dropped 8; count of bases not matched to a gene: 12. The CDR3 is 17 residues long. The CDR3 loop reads CASSITRLAGGKYEQFF. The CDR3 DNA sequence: TGTGCCAGCAGCATTACCAGACTAGCGGGAGGAAAATATGAGCAGTTCTTC. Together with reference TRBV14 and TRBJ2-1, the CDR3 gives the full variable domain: EAGVTQFPSHSVIEKGQTVTLRCDPISGHDNLYWYRRVMGKEIKFLLHFVKESKQDESGMPNNRFLAERTGGTYSTLKVQPAELEDSGVYFCASSITRLAGGKYEQFFGPGTRLTVL.

CDR3 coding DNA: TGTGCCAGCAGTAATGGAGGCCAGCCCCAGCATTTT. This codes for CASSNGGQPQHF. The gene calls are TRBV6-6 and TRBJ1-5, with D hard to call. The CDR3 is 12 residues long. V was trimmed by 5 bases and J by 7 bases, leaving 9 bases between them. Germline lookup yields CDR1 MNHNY and CDR2 SVGAGI (reference sequence).